This TCR beta chain is drawn from a study of cytomegalovirus exposure and HLA in healthy donors. Study-wide context: Earlier sequencing of 150 million to 200 million T cells yielded 120 million or so unique TCR beta sequences. Broader study findings: Based on reports, TCR beta sequences accurately predicted HLA-A and HLA-B alleles for most subjects. Most TCR sequences were rare, but some public TCRs occurred in many donors.

A remark on this clone: Its antigen is unknown.

The CDR3 runs 13 residues. Trimming left V 4 bases short and J 5 bases short, with 11 bases between. CDR1 is MNHEY and CDR2 is SMNVEV in the germline V gene (reference sequence). Vbeta (60) and Jbeta (13) primers were used in the PCR. The data were produced by immunoSEQ multiplex PCR, yet TCRdb's version contains in-frame clones alone and is incomplete. The data hold around 220,000 clones, with 75% observed a single time. This sequence was found in a woman aged 25 to 39 in good health and CMV-seronegative. The chain has TRBV27 and TRBJ1-1; D not certain. The sequencing input was PBMCs. The CDR3 reads CASSSWGGTEAFF. For the CDR3, the DNA is TGTGCCAGCAGTTCATGGGGAGGAACTGAAGCTTTCTTT.